The 10 T cell receptor beta chains reported below all come from one sample, sequenced in a study of PD-1 blockade in classical Hodgkin lymphoma. Each and every patient relapsed after autologous stem cell transplantation, and patients got differing brentuximab vedotin exposure. Sequenced by immunoSEQ multiplex PCR; TCRdb stores in-frame clones only, minus some. The repertoire holds some 46,000 clones, about three quarters seen once, with roughly 22% in the top ten. The source was peripheral blood mononuclear cells (PBMCs), collected before the second cycle of nivolumab. All receptors derive from a human donor with classical Hodgkin lymphoma.

This clone is a singleton in its sample. V is TRBV5-4 and J is TRBJ2-3; 7 nucleotides line up with TRBD2. Germline lookup yields CDR1 SGHNT and CDR2 YYREEE (reference sequence). The V and J ends lost 1 base and 2 bases, in that order; junction bases with no gene match: 4. CDR3 length equals 15 residues. The CDR3 DNA reads as TGTGCCAGCAGCTTGACTAGCGAGGACACAGATACGCAGTATTTT. Its protein product is CASSLTSEDTDTQYF.

The J gene is TRBJ2-1, the V gene TRBV4-1; D uncertain. The CDR3 has 16 amino acids. Germline V lookup: CDR1 MGHRA, CDR2 YSYEKL. The V gene lost 0 bases and the J gene lost 0 bases, with 9 bases spanning the gap. The CDR3, as DNA: TGCGCCAGCAGCCAAGAGGGCGGTAACTCCTACAATGAGCAGTTCTTC. This translates into CASSQEGGNSYNEQFF.

CDR3 in amino acids: CAWSELSGNTIYF. CDR3 nucleotides: TGTGCCTGGAGTGAACTCTCTGGAAACACCATATATTTT. The rearrangement joins TRBV30 to TRBJ1-3; no firm D call. Germline CDR1 is GTSNPN and CDR2 is SVGIG (reference sequence). CDR3 length: 13 amino acids. With 1 base removed from V and 0 bases from J, the gap between germline ends came to 4 bases.

V and J are TRBV11-2 and TRBJ2-5; a possible D gene is TRBD1 (5 bases). V was cut by 0 bases and J by 5 bases, with 13 bases left in between. CDR1 is SGHAT, CDR2 FQNNGV, per germline. The CDR3 has 15 residues. The DNA of the CDR3 is TGTGCCAGCAGCTTAGACAGGGTTTTCGGGGAGACCCAGTACTTC. Its translation: CASSLDRVFGETQYF.

The chain recombines TRBV5-4 with TRBJ1-1, with TRBD1 as a possible D gene (5 bases). Deletions cut 5 bases from V and 7 bases from J, with 15 bases between. CDR3 size: 13 residues. CDR1 is SGHNT, CDR2 YYREEE, per germline (reference sequence). The CDR3 DNA follows: TGTGCCAGCAGTTTTGGGGCCGCAATTGAAGCTTTCTTT. Translated, it gives CASSFGAAIEAFF.

In DNA, the CDR3 is TGTGCCATCAGGGGGTTGGACATTCAGTACTTC. Translated, it gives CAIRGLDIQYF. The rearrangement uses TRBV10-3 and TRBJ2-4; D call uncertain. Germline CDR1 ENHRY, CDR2 SYGVKD. V was trimmed by 6 bases and J by 8 bases, leaving 8 bases between them. The CDR3 sequence is 11 residues long.

This clone has a single count. Other DNA sequences in the sample encode the same CDR3. V usage is TRBV27 and J usage is TRBJ2-7; D remains unclear. This CDR3 contains 12 residues. Trimming removed 11 bases at V and 1 base at J, with 12 bases between. Germline assignment: CDR1 MNHEY and CDR2 SMNVEV (reference sequence). The CDR3 is CASGQTSYEQYF. For the CDR3, the DNA is TGTGCCTCTGGCCAGACATCCTACGAGCAGTACTTC.

Points on this clone: This may arise from a read error, as a much more abundant clone is one base away. Other DNA sequences of this sample code for an identical CDR3. The V and J genes are TRBV11-3 and TRBJ2-7; tentatively, D is TRBD2 (5 bases). Germline assignment: CDR1 SGHNT and CDR2 YENEEA. The CDR3 is 13 amino acids. V lost 5 bases and J lost 1, with 9 bases in between. CDR3 in DNA: TGTGCCAGCAGCCTTGAGGGTTCCTACGAGCAGTACTTC. It encodes CASSLEGSYEQYF. The full variable domain, in which reference TRBV11-3 and TRBJ2-7 provide the parts outside the CDR3, is EAGVVQSPRYKIIEKKQPVAFWCNPISGHNTLYWYLQNLGQGPELLIRYENEEAVDDSQLPKDRFSAERLKGVDSTLKIQPAELGDSAVYLCASSLEGSYEQYFGPGTRLTVT.

This clone was counted only a few times. V and J are TRBV6-1 and TRBJ1-1; TRBD1 is a possible D gene (5 bases). There are 13 residues in the CDR3. V gave up 6 bases and J gave up 6 bases, with 14 bases separating them. Germline V lookup: CDR1 MNHNS, CDR2 SASEGT. CDR3 DNA: TGTGCCAGCAGGTTGGGACCCCCCGCTGAAGCTTTCTTT. It specifies CASRLGPPAEAFF.

By sample fraction, this clone is medium-sized (0.01 to 0.1%). The sample holds other DNA sequences that translate to the same CDR3. The gene calls are TRBV4-2 and TRBJ1-2; 7 bases fit TRBD1. Looked up from germline, CDR1 is LGHNA and CDR2 is YNFKEQ. V lost 5 bases to trimming and J lost 3 bases; unmatched junction nucleotides: 0. The CDR3 length is 12 residues. Written as DNA, the CDR3 is TGTGCCAGCAGCGGACAGGACTATGGCTACACCTTC. This translates into CASSGQDYGYTF.